The 25 T cell receptor beta chains given below trace back to one sample, sequenced in a study of T cells in localized non-small cell lung cancer. Some clones are missing from TCRdb's copy, which holds only in-frame ones; the method was immunoSEQ multiplex PCR. Of 25,000 to 30,000 clones in the sample, around 90% were seen once. The sample in question was peripheral blood, obtained before any cancer treatment. The origin of the receptors is a woman aged 18 to 55 with stage I lung adenocarcinoma.

This chain links TRBV19 with TRBJ2-3; 8 bases agree with TRBD2. The CDR3 is 14 amino acids. Per the germline V gene, CDR1 is LNHDA and CDR2 is SQIVND (reference sequence). J gave up 4 bases and V 7 bases, and 7 bases lay outside the gene matches. CDR3 nucleotide sequence: TGTGCCAGTACCCCGACTAGCGTTCCAGATACGCAGTATTTT. Its protein is CASTPTSVPDTQYF.

The rearrangement uses TRBV10-3 and TRBJ2-7, with D possibly matching TRBD1 (8 bases). Trimming removed 10 bases at V and 4 bases at J, with 17 bases between. The CDR3 loop spans 13 amino acids. Germline V gene data show CDR1 as ENHRY and CDR2 as SYGVKD. In DNA, the CDR3 is TGTGCCAGCACAGGGGGGGGGATGTACGAGCAGTACTTC. Its protein product is CASTGGGMYEQYF.

V and J are TRBV20-1 and TRBJ2-5, with D unclear. Trimming removed 3 bases at V and 5 bases at J, with 4 bases between. The CDR3 extends over 10 amino acids. The germline CDR1 and CDR2 sequences are DFQATT and SNEGSKA (reference sequence). CDR3: CSARGETQYF. DNA for the CDR3: TGCAGTGCTAGGGGGGAGACCCAGTACTTC.

In DNA form, the CDR3 reads TGTGCCAGCAGTCTAAGCGGGAGCTACGAGCAGTACTTC. Residues: CASSLSGSYEQYF. The V and J genes are TRBV27 and TRBJ2-7; 8 positions match TRBD2. V gave up 5 bases and J gave up 3 bases; unmatched junction bases: 3. There are 13 residues in the CDR3. Germline V gives CDR1 MNHEY, CDR2 SMNVEV (reference sequence).

The J gene is TRBJ1-5, the V gene TRBV30; tentative D call: TRBD1 (6 bases). Germline assignment: CDR1 GTSNPN and CDR2 SVGIG (reference sequence). V dropped 3 bases and J dropped 4 bases, with 16 bases sitting between them. CDR3 length: 15 residues. CDR3: CAWSAMGGANQPQHF. CDR3 DNA sequence: TGTGCCTGGAGCGCCATGGGGGGGGCAAATCAGCCCCAGCATTTT.

V is TRBV5-1 and J is TRBJ2-7; D is unresolved. Germline V gene lookup returns CDR1 SGHRS and CDR2 YFSETQ. The CDR3 covers 14 residues. The V end lost 2 bases, the J end lost 5 bases, and 14 bases lay between the germline ends. The CDR3 reads CASSLTDRWDEQYF. The CDR3 DNA is TGCGCCAGCAGCTTAACCGATCGATGGGACGAGCAGTACTTC. The full variable domain, completed using reference TRBV5-1 and TRBJ2-7, is KAGVTQTPRYLIKTRGQQVTLSCSPISGHRSVSWYQQTPGQGLQFLFEYFSETQRNKGNFPGRFSGRQFSNSRSEMNVSTLELGDSALYLCASSLTDRWDEQYFGPGTRLTVT.

This chain links TRBV6-5 with TRBJ2-7; TRBD2 aligns across 11 bases. The CDR3 spans 15 residues. V shed 4 bases and J 5 bases; nucleotides not matched to a gene: 7. The germline CDR1 and CDR2 sequences are MNHEY and SVGAGI. Here the CDR3 reads CASSSRLAGKNEQYF. CDR3 nucleotide sequence: TGTGCCAGCAGTTCACGACTAGCGGGGAAAAACGAGCAGTACTTC.

This clone has just one count. The V and J genes are TRBV5-1 and TRBJ2-3, with 11 bases identical to TRBD2. The CDR3 runs to 16 residues. The V and J ends lost 6 bases and 1 base, in that order; junction bases with no gene match: 7. Germline loops: CDR1 SGHRS, CDR2 YFSETQ. The CDR3 loop is CASTRGSGRGTDTQYF. CDR3 nucleotides: TGCGCCAGCACCCGGGGTAGCGGGAGGGGCACAGATACGCAGTATTTT.

This rearrangement joins TRBV19 to TRBJ2-3; TRBD2 aligns across 8 bases. V lost 7 bases and J lost 3; bases outside the gene matches: 18. Looked up from germline, CDR1 is LNHDA and CDR2 is SQIVND (reference sequence). The CDR3 is 18 residues long. CDR3 DNA sequence: TGTGCCAGTAAAGGTTTCGGGAGGGTCGGGGATGAGACAGATACGCAGTATTTT. Translation gives CASKGFGRVGDETDTQYF. Filled out from reference TRBV19 and TRBJ2-3, the complete variable domain reads DGGITQSPKYLFRKEGQNVTLSCEQNLNHDAMYWYRQDPGQGLRLIYYSQIVNDFQKGDIAEGYSVSREKKESFPLTVTSAQKNPTAFYLCASKGFGRVGDETDTQYFGPGTRLTVL.

The CDR3 spells CASSPSAGGLPYNEQFF. The CDR3 nucleotides read TGTGCCAGCAGTCCTTCAGCGGGAGGGCTCCCTTACAATGAGCAGTTCTTC. The chain joins TRBV27 to TRBJ2-1; 10 bases match TRBD2. The CDR3 has 17 residues. Unmatched junction bases numbered 11, after V lost 5 bases and J lost 4 bases. CDR1 is MNHEY, CDR2 SMNVEV, per germline (reference sequence).

V gene TRBV6-5 combines with J gene TRBJ1-5; D uncertain. The ends were cut back, 0 bases at V and 3 bases at J, with 9 bases in the middle. This CDR3 is built from 15 residues. Germline values: CDR1 MNHEY, CDR2 SVGAGI. CDR3 sequence: CASSYSGTANQPQHF. As DNA, the CDR3 is TGTGCCAGCAGTTACTCGGGCACTGCCAATCAGCCCCAGCATTTT.

In this sample, this clone turned up once. The chain combines TRBV5-4 with TRBJ2-2; a possible D gene is TRBD2 (7 bases). Germline loops: CDR1 SGHNT, CDR2 YYREEE (reference sequence). CDR3 length: 16 amino acids. Trimming pared 1 base from V and 5 bases from J, leaving 15 bases between. CDR3 bases: TGTGCCAGCAGCTTGCCTGGCAGGGGAGGGACCGGGGAGCTGTTTTTT. Its protein is CASSLPGRGGTGELFF.

J is TRBJ2-2 and V is TRBV4-1; 7 positions agree with TRBD1. Germline V gene data show CDR1 as MGHRA and CDR2 as YSYEKL. The CDR3 runs to 14 residues. Trimming cost V 8 bases and J 1 base; bases outside gene matches: 4. CDR3 sequence (DNA): TGCGCCAGCGGGGACAGACTGAACACCGGGGAGCTGTTTTTT. The encoded protein is CASGDRLNTGELFF.

V usage is TRBV5-4 and J usage is TRBJ2-5; 10 bases map to TRBD1. The CDR3 sequence is 14 residues long. With 0 bases clipped from V and 5 bases from J, the junction kept 1 base outside the gene matches. Germline CDR1 and CDR2: SGHNT and YYREEE (reference sequence). The CDR3 spells CASSLGQGAETQYF. The CDR3 bases are TGTGCCAGCAGCTTGGGACAGGGGGCTGAGACCCAGTACTTC.

CDR3: CASSISGTGGLGRPNTEAFF. CDR3 bases: TGTGCCAGCAGCATTTCCGGGACAGGGGGACTCGGACGTCCGAACACTGAAGCTTTCTTT. The V call is TRBV5-4, the J call TRBJ1-1, with 11 bases lining up with TRBD1. This CDR3 is 20 amino acids long. Germline CDR1 reads SGHNT; CDR2 reads YYREEE (reference sequence). V was pared by 4 bases and J by 1 base, with 18 bases of the junction left unmatched.

The rearrangement links TRBV30 to TRBJ1-2; 7 positions agree with TRBD1. The CDR3 covers 13 residues. The V and J ends lost 5 bases and 7 bases, in that order; junction bases with no gene match: 10. Germline CDR1 reads GTSNPN; CDR2 reads SVGIG (reference sequence). The chain's CDR3 is CAWLIKTGTGYTF. The CDR3 nucleotides read TGTGCCTGGTTAATTAAGACAGGGACTGGCTACACCTTC.

The table lists this clone with a few counts. The V call is TRBV7-2, the J call TRBJ2-3; tentatively, D is TRBD2 (6 bases). The CDR3 is 14 residues long. V lost 4 bases to trimming and J lost 2 bases, with 10 bases between them. CDR1 and CDR2 (germline): SGHTA, FQGNSA. The CDR3 here is CASSSTGVTDTQYF. CDR3 sequence (DNA): TGTGCCAGCAGCTCCACGGGGGTCACAGATACGCAGTATTTT.

The V and J genes are TRBV4-1 and TRBJ2-7; D unclear. The CDR3 is 15 residues long. Germline V gene sequence: CDR1 MGHRA, CDR2 YSYEKL. V gave up 4 bases and J gave up 2 bases, with 15 bases separating them. In DNA, the CDR3 is TGCGCCAGCAGCCCTCGGACCCTTCTCCCCTACGAGCAGTACTTC. It is translated as CASSPRTLLPYEQYF.

The chain recombines TRBV7-9 with TRBJ2-4, with D perhaps TRBD1 (6 bases). Germline-derived CDR1 and CDR2 are SEHNR and FQNEAQ (reference sequence). The length of the CDR3 is 15 residues. Trimming removed 3 bases from V and 0 bases from J, with 9 bases in between. The CDR3 DNA reads as TGTGCCAGCAGCTTGGACAGATTAGCCAAAAACATTCAGTACTTC. The encoded protein is CASSLDRLAKNIQYF.

The count of this clone is one. The J gene is TRBJ2-2, the V gene TRBV28; TRBD1 or TRBD2 may be the D gene (6 bases each). Germline CDR1 MDHEN, CDR2 SYDVKM. CDR3 size: 17 residues. Trimming shortened V by 3 bases and J by 5 bases, and 19 bases separated the two germline ends. This chain's CDR3 is CASSLQAGGGRTGELFF. CDR3 nucleotide sequence: TGTGCCAGCAGTTTGCAGGCGGGTGGGGGGCGTACCGGGGAGCTGTTTTTT.

The chain links TRBV6-6 to TRBJ2-5; 9 bases match TRBD2. This CDR3 region has 15 residues. Germline CDR1 reads MNHNY; CDR2 reads SVGAGI (reference sequence). V was clipped by 6 bases and J by 4 bases; unmatched bases: 9. DNA of the CDR3: TGTGCCAGCAGGACGACCGGGACTAGCATAGAGACCCAGTACTTC. It codes for CASRTTGTSIETQYF.

J is TRBJ2-3 and V is TRBV6-1, with unresolved D. Germline assignment: CDR1 MNHNS and CDR2 SASEGT. Trimming pared 3 bases from V and 5 bases from J, leaving 3 bases between. This CDR3 has 11 residues. The CDR3 region is CASSEVDTQYF. Written as DNA, the CDR3 is TGTGCCAGCAGTGAGGTAGATACGCAGTATTTT.

The rearrangement joins TRBV28 to TRBJ1-5; tentative D call: TRBD1 (5 bases). V shed 4 bases and J shed 2 bases, with 6 bases lying between them. This CDR3 has 13 residues. CDR1 is MDHEN, CDR2 SYDVKM, per germline. The CDR3 coding sequence is TGTGCCAGCAGTTGGGACGGCAATCAGCCCCAGCATTTT. It is translated as CASSWDGNQPQHF.

The CDR3 loop reads CASSLDASRGTQYF. The CDR3, as DNA: TGTGCCAGCAGCTTAGACGCCTCCCGCGGTACGCAGTATTTT. V usage is TRBV11-2 and J usage is TRBJ2-3; D ambiguous. Germline values: CDR1 SGHAT, CDR2 FQNNGV. The CDR3 loop spans 14 amino acids. Trimming pared 0 bases from V and 8 bases from J, leaving 12 bases between.

This clone was recorded a few times. Other nucleotide sequences from this sample produce the same CDR3. The J gene is TRBJ2-3, the V gene TRBV28; D perhaps matches TRBD2 (6 bases). There are 14 residues in the CDR3. Germline CDR1 is MDHEN and CDR2 is SYDVKM. With 3 bases removed from V and 1 base from J, the gap between germline ends came to 8 bases. CDR3 DNA sequence: TGTGCCAGCAGTTTTTTAGCGGGCACAGATACGCAGTATTTT. Its protein product is CASSFLAGTDTQYF.